This T cell receptor beta chain was sequenced in a study of T cells after posttransplantation cyclophosphamide. Findings and limits, study-wide: Later blood repertoires were often dominated by clones from the donor CD8+ memory compartment. TRB overlap between skin or GI tissue T cells and blood was limited. TRB clonality was highly associated with recipient CMV seropositivity and reactivation.

A marrow graft followed busulfan-fludarabine conditioning, with cyclophosphamide on days +3 and +4. Concerning this clone itself: The antigen is undetermined.

Germline V gene lookup returns CDR1 SGHAT and CDR2 FQDESV (reference sequence). CDR3 size: 16 residues. With V trimmed by 5 bases and J by 0 bases, 7 bases remained unmatched. Some clones are missing from TCRdb's copy, which holds only in-frame ones; the method was immunoSEQ multiplex PCR. This repertoire shows fewer than 7,000 clones, roughly 92% found once; its top ten account for 4% to 5.5%. Sequencing used CD8+ T cells sorted from blood, obtained after allogeneic stem cell transplant with posttransplant cyclophosphamide. This sequence was found in a male patient aged 55-69 years who received an allogeneic stem cell transplant from a related donor and was CMV-positive. T cells may partly derive from the graft donor. The rearrangement uses TRBV11-1 and TRBJ2-1; 7 bases fit TRBD1. CDR3 nucleotides: TGTGCCAGCAGCCCCTCCGGGACAGACTCCTACAATGAGCAGTTCTTC. Encoded protein: CASSPSGTDSYNEQFF.